A selection of T cell receptor beta chains follows, all from one sample in a study of blood T cell repertoires in COVID-19. Clones were sequenced by immunoSEQ multiplex PCR, and TCRdb holds only the in-frame ones, with some missing. Found here are around 300,000 clones, 85% to 90% of them singletons; the top ten hold over 5.5%. The material sequenced was peripheral blood. The origin of the receptors is a woman aged 50 to 60 with COVID-19, enrolled during active disease. Each CDR3 is given with its conserved first and last residue. Fields, in order: V gene, D gene, CDR3 protein. D genes are given only for firm matches.

>TRBV11-2|TRBD2
CASSLDLGLARGDEQFF
>TRBV27|TRBD1
CASSEGGHTEAFF
>TRBV5-6|-
CASSRRTTVNTEAFF
>TRBV24-1|-
CATSDQASNQPQHF
>TRBV9|-
CASSPGGAGNQPQHF
>TRBV19|TRBD1
CASSHQGTVFEQYF
>TRBV2|-
CASGGDHPTVYGYTF
>TRBV3-1/TRBV3-2|-
CASSQDSTGVVSPLHF
>TRBV6-2/TRBV6-3|-
CASSYGERHYEQYF
>TRBV4-2|-
CASSQEQRSYEQYF
>TRBV6-6|TRBD2
CASSPLAGGLNEQFF
>TRBV19|TRBD1
CATHPGTGFQPQHF
>TRBV5-4|TRBD2
CASSLGLAGGRGEQFF
>TRBV5-1|-
CASSLDFLREDSPLHF
>TRBV27|TRBD2
CASSFKASGTYEQYF
>TRBV5-6|-
CASSLGAEQFF
>TRBV9|-
CASSVGVGAGANVLTF
>TRBV5-1|-
CASSLGGVGEKLFF
>TRBV3-1/TRBV3-2|TRBD2
CAGSQASGLAMDEQFF
>TRBV7-2|TRBD2
CASSLDGGGLVETQYF
>TRBV7-2|TRBD1
CASRSGQGANSPLHF
>TRBV24-1|TRBD2
CATSDTASGSWRTGELFF